This TCR beta chain was sequenced in a study of regulatory T cells in long-lasting Graves disease. Looking at the study overall: Newly diagnosed Graves' patients took antithyroid drugs under 3 months.

Arm-PCR of CDR3 regions with iRepertoire HTBI primers generated TCR beta libraries. How the authors handled the data: Identified segments across samples numbered under 80 TRBV and more than 11 TRBJ. TCRdb independently ran MiXCR on the multiplex PCR reads; one entry per CDR3 protein. TCRdb's processing, not the authors' own work, is the source of the V and J calls. The sample holds some 330,000 distinct CDR3 sequences; roughly 12% are singletons and the top ten take about 19%. This clonotype was seen many times. The V end lost 6 bases, the J end lost 2 bases, and 14 bases lay between the germline ends. The CDR3 spans 15 residues. The sample's time point: newly diagnosed GD, antithyroid drugs for less than 3 months. Making the TCR library involved RNA that had been extracted from PBMCs. These sequences were also reported in another study, on T cells in Graves' hyperthyroidism and ophthalmopathy. As that report states: Expanded thyroid clonotypes (above 0.001) were mostly also found in blood.

The sequence was obtained from a woman aged 18-29 years with Graves disease. Sample: peripheral blood mononuclear cells (PBMCs), taken at new diagnosis, from a patient treated with antithyroid drugs. This chain uses TRBV12-3 or TRBV12-4 with TRBJ1-5; no clear D. DNA for the CDR3: TGTGCCAGCAGGTGGGGTAATCGGGGCAATCAGCCCCAGCATTTT. It is translated as CASRWGNRGNQPQHF.